This T cell receptor (beta chain) emerged from a study of T cell responses to AZD1222 COVID-19 vaccine. Study-level points and caveats: Among spike-specific TCRs, nearly half reportedly target unmutated variant regions.

To note about this clone: Its target is not known.

In germline, CDR1 is SGHTA, CDR2 FQGNSA. The CDR3 sequence is 13 residues long. Trimming took 1 base from V and 0 from J, leaving 3 bases between them. The assay was immunoSEQ multiplex PCR, and TCRdb's table has in-frame clones only and misses some. The sample has approximately 92,000 clones; around 86% are singletons. The V gene is TRBV7-2, the J gene TRBJ1-2; D not certain. This receptor was obtained from an adult in good health. The source was peripheral blood, collected on day 0 of AZD1222 vaccination. The CDR3 nucleotides are TGTGCCAGCAGCTTAGAGGCTAACTATGGCTACACCTTC. Residues: CASSLEANYGYTF.